Detailed here is one T cell receptor (beta chain). This sample is drawn from a study of blood T cell repertoires in COVID-19. V lost 1 base, J lost 7 bases, and 6 bases stayed unmatched. CDR3 length: 14 amino acids. CDR1 and CDR2 from the germline V gene are LGHNT and FRNRAP. The assay was immunoSEQ multiplex PCR, and TCRdb's table has in-frame clones only and misses some. The sample shows about 200,000 clones, approximately 83% of them seen only once. The rearrangement joins TRBV12-5 to TRBJ1-2; 7 bases match TRBD1. The TCR sequence derives from a man aged 55 to 70 with acute or convalescent COVID-19. Sequencing was carried out using peripheral blood. This chain's CDR3 is CASGLGQGLGGYTF. In DNA, the CDR3 is TGTGCTAGTGGTTTGGGACAGGGCCTGGGTGGCTACACCTTC.